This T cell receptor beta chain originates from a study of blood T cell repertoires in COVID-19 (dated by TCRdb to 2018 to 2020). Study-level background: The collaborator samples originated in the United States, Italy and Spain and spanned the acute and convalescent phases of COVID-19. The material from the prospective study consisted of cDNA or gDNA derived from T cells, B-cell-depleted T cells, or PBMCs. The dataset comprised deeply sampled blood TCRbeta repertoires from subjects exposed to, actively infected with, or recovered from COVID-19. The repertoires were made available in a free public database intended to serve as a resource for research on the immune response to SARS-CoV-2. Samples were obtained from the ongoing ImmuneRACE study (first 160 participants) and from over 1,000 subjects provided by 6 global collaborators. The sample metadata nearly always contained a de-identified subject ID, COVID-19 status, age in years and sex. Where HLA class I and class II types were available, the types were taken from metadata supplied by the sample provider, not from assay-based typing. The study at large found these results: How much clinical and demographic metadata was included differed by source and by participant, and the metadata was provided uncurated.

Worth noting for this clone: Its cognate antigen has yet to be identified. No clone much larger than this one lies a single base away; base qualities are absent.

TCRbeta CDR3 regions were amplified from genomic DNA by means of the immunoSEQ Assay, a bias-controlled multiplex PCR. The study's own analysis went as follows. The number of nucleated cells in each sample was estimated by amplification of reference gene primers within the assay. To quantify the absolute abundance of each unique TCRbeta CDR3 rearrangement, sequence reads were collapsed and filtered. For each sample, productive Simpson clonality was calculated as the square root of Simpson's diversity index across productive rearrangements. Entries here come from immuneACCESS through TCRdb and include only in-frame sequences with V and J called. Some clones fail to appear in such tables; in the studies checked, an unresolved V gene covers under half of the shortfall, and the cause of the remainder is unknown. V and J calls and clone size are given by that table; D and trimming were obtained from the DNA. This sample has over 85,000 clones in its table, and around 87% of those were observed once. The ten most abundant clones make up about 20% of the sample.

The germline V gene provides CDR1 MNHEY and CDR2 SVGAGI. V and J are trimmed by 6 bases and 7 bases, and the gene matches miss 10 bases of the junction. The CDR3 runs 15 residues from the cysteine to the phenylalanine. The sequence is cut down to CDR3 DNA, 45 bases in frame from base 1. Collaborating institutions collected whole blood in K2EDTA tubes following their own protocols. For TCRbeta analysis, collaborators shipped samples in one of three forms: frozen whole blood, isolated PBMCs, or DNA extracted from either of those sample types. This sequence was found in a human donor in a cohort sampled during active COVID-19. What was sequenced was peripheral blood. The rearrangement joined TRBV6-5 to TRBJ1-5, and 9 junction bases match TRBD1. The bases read TGTGCCAGCAGAGCGACAGGGGGTCCTGGACAGCCCCAGCATTTT. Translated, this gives CASRATGGPGQPQHF.